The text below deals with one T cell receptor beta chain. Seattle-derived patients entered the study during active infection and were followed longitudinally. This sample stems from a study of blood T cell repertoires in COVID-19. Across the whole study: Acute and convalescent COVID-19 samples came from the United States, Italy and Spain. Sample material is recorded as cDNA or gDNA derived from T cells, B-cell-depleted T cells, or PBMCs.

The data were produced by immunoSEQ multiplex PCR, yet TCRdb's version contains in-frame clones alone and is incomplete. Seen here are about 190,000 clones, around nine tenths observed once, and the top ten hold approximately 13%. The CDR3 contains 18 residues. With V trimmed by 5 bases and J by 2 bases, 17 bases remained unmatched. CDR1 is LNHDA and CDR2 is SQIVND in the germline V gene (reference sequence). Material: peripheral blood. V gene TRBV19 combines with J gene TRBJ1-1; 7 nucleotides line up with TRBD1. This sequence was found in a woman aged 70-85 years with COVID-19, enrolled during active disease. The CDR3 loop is CASSLDRRKKLVNTEAFF. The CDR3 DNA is TGTGCCAGTAGTTTGGACAGGCGAAAGAAGCTAGTAAACACTGAAGCTTTCTTT.